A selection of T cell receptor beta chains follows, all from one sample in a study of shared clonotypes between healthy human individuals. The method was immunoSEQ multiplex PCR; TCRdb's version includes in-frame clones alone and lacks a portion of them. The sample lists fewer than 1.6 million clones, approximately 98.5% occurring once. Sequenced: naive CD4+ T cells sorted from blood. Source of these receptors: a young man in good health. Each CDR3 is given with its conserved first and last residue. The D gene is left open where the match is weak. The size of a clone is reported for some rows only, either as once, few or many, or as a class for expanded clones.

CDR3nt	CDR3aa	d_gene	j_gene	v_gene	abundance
TGTGCCAGCAGCGTTCCTCAGGGGCTTGACGAGCAGTACTTC	CASSVPQGLDEQYF	-	TRBJ2-7	TRBV5-6	once
TGTGCCAGCAGCCCTGACCTACTACAGGGGGCTAAGCATGAGCAGTTCTTC	CASSPDLLQGAKHEQFF	TRBD1	TRBJ2-1	TRBV13	-
TGTGCCAGCTCGGCAGGGTACGAGCAGTACTTC	CASSAGYEQYF	-	TRBJ2-7	TRBV18	-
TGTGCCAGCAGCGTAGAACCCATACAGGCCGTCGAGCAGTACTTC	CASSVEPIQAVEQYF	-	TRBJ2-7	TRBV9	-
TGCAGCGTTCTTGAGCCGAGGCTCGGAGAGACCCAGTACTTC	CSVLEPRLGETQYF	-	TRBJ2-5	TRBV29-1	-
TGTGCCAGCAGCTTGTATGTTTCAGGGAAGCGGGGGCAAGAGACCCAGTACTTC	CASSLYVSGKRGQETQYF	TRBD2	TRBJ2-5	TRBV5-5	-
TGTGCCAGTACTAGAGACTCCTACAATGAGCAGTTCTTC	CASTRDSYNEQFF	-	TRBJ2-1	TRBV27	once
TGTGCCAGCACCCGAACGAACACCGGGGAGCTGTTTTTT	CASTRTNTGELFF	-	TRBJ2-2	TRBV11-2	-
TGTGCCAGCAGCCCTCGGACAGGGAGTGGCACTGAAGCTTTCTTT	CASSPRTGSGTEAFF	TRBD1	TRBJ1-1	TRBV7-9	-
TGCGCCAGCAGCCAAGGGTGGGGCCGGAGCCAAGAGACCCAGTACTTC	CASSQGWGRSQETQYF	-	TRBJ2-5	TRBV4-3	-
TGCGCCAGCAGCCACCCAGGACGGAGCTCTGGAAACACCATATATTTT	CASSHPGRSSGNTIYF	-	TRBJ1-3	TRBV4-1	-
TGCAGCGTTGAATGGGACCGACTCACCTATGGCTACACCTTC	CSVEWDRLTYGYTF	-	TRBJ1-2	TRBV29-1	-
TGTGCCAGCAGCCGGACAGGGGTATACGAGCAGTACTTC	CASSRTGVYEQYF	TRBD1	TRBJ2-7	TRBV5-4	-
TGCGCCAGCAGCTTGGTTACAGGCGATCAAGAGACCCAGTACTTC	CASSLVTGDQETQYF	-	TRBJ2-5	TRBV5-1	-
TGTGCCAGCAGCGGACCGGGACAGGGATACAATGAGCAGTTCTTC	CASSGPGQGYNEQFF	TRBD1	TRBJ2-1	TRBV7-9	-
TGTGCCAGCAGCTTAGCGTCAAGCGGGAGTGTTTACGAGCAGTACTTC	CASSLASSGSVYEQYF	TRBD2	TRBJ2-7	TRBV7-2	-
TGTGCCAGCAGCTTAAGGACTAGGGAGCGGGAGCAATTC	CASSLRTREREQF	TRBD2	TRBJ2-7	TRBV7-2	-
TGTGCCAGCAGCTTGGGACAGGGCGACAGAGATACGCAGTATTTT	CASSLGQGDRDTQYF	TRBD1	TRBJ2-3	TRBV7-9	once
TGTGCCACCGGAGGCCGGCTAGCGGGAGATGAGCAGTTCTTC	CATGGRLAGDEQFF	TRBD2	TRBJ2-1	TRBV6-5	-
TGTGCCAGCAGCTTCGTCTCTGGAAACACCATATATTTT	CASSFVSGNTIYF	-	TRBJ1-3	TRBV7-9	-
TGTGCCAGCAGTGACGCGGGACAGCCCCAGCATTTT	CASSDAGQPQHF	-	TRBJ1-5	TRBV2	-
TGTGCCAGCAGCCTCGGACAGAACACTGAAGCTTTCTTT	CASSLGQNTEAFF	-	TRBJ1-1	TRBV28	-
TGTGCCACCTATGTCGGTTACGAGCAGTACTTC	CATYVGYEQYF	-	TRBJ2-7	TRBV6-5	-
TGTGCCATCGGCAATCAGGGGACCCAGTACTTC	CAIGNQGTQYF	-	TRBJ2-5	TRBV10-3	-
TGCGCCAGCAGTCAACAGGGAACCGGGGAGCTGTTTTTT	CASSQQGTGELFF	-	TRBJ2-2	TRBV23-1	-
TGTGCCAGCAGCCCTTCGCCCGAAGAGACCCAGTACTTC	CASSPSPEETQYF	-	TRBJ2-5	TRBV5-5	-
TGCGCCAGCAGTGACGGGTATAAGACAGATACGCAGTATTTT	CASSDGYKTDTQYF	-	TRBJ2-3	TRBV10-1	once
TGTGCCAGTCAAGAGAGAAGGCAGGGACCAGCTTTCTTT	CASQERRQGPAFF	-	TRBJ1-1	TRBV19	-
TGTGCCAGCAGTGAAATAGGGCGGACGAGGGAGACCCAGTACTTC	CASSEIGRTRETQYF	-	TRBJ2-5	TRBV6-1	-
TGCGCCAGCCGCGAGGGGGCCAAAAACATTCAGTACTTC	CASREGAKNIQYF	-	TRBJ2-4	TRBV10-2	-
TGTGCCAGCAGCCCCCGGGGGGAGACCCAGTACTTC	CASSPRGETQYF	-	TRBJ2-5	TRBV7-6	-
TGTGCCAGCAGTACGGAGGGGGGGCAGCCCCAGCATTTT	CASSTEGGQPQHF	-	TRBJ1-5	TRBV11-2	-
TGCAGCGTTGTTTGGAGCGCAGATACGCAGTATTTT	CSVVWSADTQYF	-	TRBJ2-3	TRBV29-1	-
TGTGCCAGCAGTTTTTCCCCGGTCAGGTCCAACGAGCAGTACTTC	CASSFSPVRSNEQYF	-	TRBJ2-7	TRBV27	-
TGTGCCTGGAACGGGTATGACAGGGCTCGGAACACCATATATTTT	CAWNGYDRARNTIYF	TRBD1	TRBJ1-3	TRBV30	-
TGTGCCAGCAGTTACCCAGCGGGGCGCGACACTGAAGCTTTCTTT	CASSYPAGRDTEAFF	-	TRBJ1-1	TRBV6-6	-
TGTGCCAGCAGTCCCGAGGGCTATAGCAATCAGCCCCAGCATTTT	CASSPEGYSNQPQHF	-	TRBJ1-5	TRBV27	-
TGTGCCAGCAGCTTGGGAGACAGAACCGCTGGAGTCGAGCAGTACTTC	CASSLGDRTAGVEQYF	-	TRBJ2-7	TRBV5-8	-
TGTGCCAGCAGTGAAGCCCCGACAGGGGGCGCTGACATTCAGTACTTC	CASSEAPTGGADIQYF	TRBD1	TRBJ2-4	TRBV6-1	-
TGCGCCAGCAGCCAAGACAGAGCAGGCGGCTACACCTTC	CASSQDRAGGYTF	-	TRBJ1-2	TRBV4-1	-
TGTGCCAGCAGCAAGACTAGCGGGGTAAATGAGCAGTTCTTC	CASSKTSGVNEQFF	TRBD2	TRBJ2-1	TRBV28	-
TGCGCCAGCAGCCCCCGGGAGGGACAGGGGCCCCAGCATTTT	CASSPREGQGPQHF	TRBD1	TRBJ1-5	TRBV4-3	-
TGTGCCAGCAGCTTACATGGGACTAGCGGAACAGATACGCAGTATTTT	CASSLHGTSGTDTQYF	TRBD2	TRBJ2-3	TRBV11-3	once
TGTGCCAGCAGCTCCCGACAGGGGAGCACAGATACGCAGTATTTT	CASSSRQGSTDTQYF	TRBD1	TRBJ2-3	TRBV5-4	-
TGCAGCGTTTGGGTGGGGAATTACGAGCAGTACTTC	CSVWVGNYEQYF	-	TRBJ2-7	TRBV29-1	once
TGTGCCAGCAGCTCCCTTTCGGGGGCCAACGTCCTGACTTTC	CASSSLSGANVLTF	-	TRBJ2-6	TRBV6-4	-
TGTGCCAGCCTAGAGAGGGTGCCTGGAAACACCATATATTTT	CASLERVPGNTIYF	-	TRBJ1-3	TRBV28	-
TGTGCCAGCAGCTCCTTTACCGGACTAGCGAGATTAATGTCCTACGAGCAGTACTTC	CASSSFTGLARLMSYEQYF	TRBD2	TRBJ2-7	TRBV7-9	-
TGTGCCAGCATGACTAGCGGGACCCATGAGCAGTTCTTC	CASMTSGTHEQFF	TRBD2	TRBJ2-1	TRBV6-1	-
TGTGCCAGTACCCTTCCAGGGACTAATGAAAAACTGTTTTTT	CASTLPGTNEKLFF	-	TRBJ1-4	TRBV19	-
TGCGCCAGCAGCCAAGTGGGGCCAAATCAGCCCCAGCATTTT	CASSQVGPNQPQHF	-	TRBJ1-5	TRBV4-1	-